This TCR beta chain was sequenced during a study of blood T cell repertoires in COVID-19. Study as a whole: Sites in the United States, Italy and Spain provided acute and convalescent COVID-19 samples. Nucleic acid was either cDNA or gDNA, and it came from T cells, B-cell-depleted T cells, or PBMCs.

Per the study methods: Amplified reference gene primers provided the basis for estimating nucleated cell counts. Only in-frame clones appear in the TCRdb table, and some are missing; sequencing was by immunoSEQ multiplex PCR. Clone size and V and J calls were adopted from that table, with D and trimming inferred from the DNA. Of 65,000 or so clones listed, around 90% were seen once; the top ten hold over 9.5%. Per the germline V gene, CDR1 is MNHEY and CDR2 is SVGAGI. After removal of 7 bases from V and 5 bases from J, the junction contained 6 bases not matched to a gene. The CDR3 has 14 amino acids.

The clonotype was recovered from a human donor with acute or convalescent COVID-19. The donor label of this sample is uncertain. The specimen was peripheral blood. The rearrangement uses TRBV6-5 and TRBJ2-3; 10 bases fit TRBD1. CDR3 region: CASIRDRGRDTQYF. DNA of the CDR3: TGTGCCAGCATCCGGGACAGGGGAAGAGATACGCAGTATTTT.